This T cell receptor (beta chain) was identified in a study of vaccination and CD4 T cells after COVID-19. Study at large: The post-COVID samples were taken a median around 100 days after diagnosis, anywhere from 35 to 161. Cells were stimulated with overlapping spike peptides from SARS-CoV-2, HCoV-NL63, HCoV-OC43 and HCoV-229E. Study-level points and caveats: The great majority, 304 of 307 vaccine-specific clones, proved spike mono-reactive in convalescent patients.

This sample's treatment: roughly nine-day PBMC culture with coronavirus spike peptide pools or control peptides (ViraFEST assay). Cultured CD4+ T cell DNA underwent sequencing with the Oncomine TCR Beta short-read assay. TCRdb reprocessed the PCR reads via MiXCR and lists one record per CDR3 protein. The data contain fewer than 15,000 distinct CDR3 sequences, around two fifths of them singletons. This clonotype showed up just a few times. What it binds is unknown. Germline assignment: CDR1 MNHEY and CDR2 SMNVEV (reference sequence). The CDR3 totals 15 residues. V lost 5 bases and J lost 3; bases outside the gene matches: 7.

The sample consisted of CD4+ T cells from blood, cultured in vitro. The V call is TRBV27, the J call TRBJ2-3; 8 nucleotides agree with TRBD1. The source of this sequence is a human donor who had recovered from COVID-19. The CDR3 reads CASSVGTGPTDTQYF. The DNA for the CDR3 is TGTGCCAGCAGTGTAGGGACAGGCCCGACAGATACGCAGTATTTT.